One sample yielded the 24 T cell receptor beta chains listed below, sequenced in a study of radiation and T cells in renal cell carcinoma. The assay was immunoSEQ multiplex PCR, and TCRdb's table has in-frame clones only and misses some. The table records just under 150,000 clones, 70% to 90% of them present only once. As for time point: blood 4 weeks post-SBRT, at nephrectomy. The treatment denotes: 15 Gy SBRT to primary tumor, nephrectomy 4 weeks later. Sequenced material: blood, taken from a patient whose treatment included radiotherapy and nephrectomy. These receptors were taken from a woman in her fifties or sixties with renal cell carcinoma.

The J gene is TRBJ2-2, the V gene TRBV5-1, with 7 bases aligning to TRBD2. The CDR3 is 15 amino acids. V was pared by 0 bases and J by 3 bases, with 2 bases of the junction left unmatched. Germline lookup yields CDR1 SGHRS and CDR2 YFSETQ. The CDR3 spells CASSLDAGDTGELFF. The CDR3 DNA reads TGCGCCAGCAGCTTGGACGCGGGGGACACCGGGGAGCTGTTTTTT.

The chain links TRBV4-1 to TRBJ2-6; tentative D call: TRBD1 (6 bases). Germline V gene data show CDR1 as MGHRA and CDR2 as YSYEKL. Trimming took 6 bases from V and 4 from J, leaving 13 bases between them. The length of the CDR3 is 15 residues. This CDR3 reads CASRPTGTGANVLTF. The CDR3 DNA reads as TGCGCCAGCAGACCAACAGGGACCGGGGCCAACGTCCTGACTTTC.

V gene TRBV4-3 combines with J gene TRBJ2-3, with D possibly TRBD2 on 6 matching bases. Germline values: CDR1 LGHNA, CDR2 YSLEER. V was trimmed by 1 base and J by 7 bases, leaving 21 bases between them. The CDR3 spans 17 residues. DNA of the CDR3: TGCGCCAGCAGCCAAGCCCCGGGACTCCGCGACGTGAATACGCAGTATTTT. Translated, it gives CASSQAPGLRDVNTQYF.

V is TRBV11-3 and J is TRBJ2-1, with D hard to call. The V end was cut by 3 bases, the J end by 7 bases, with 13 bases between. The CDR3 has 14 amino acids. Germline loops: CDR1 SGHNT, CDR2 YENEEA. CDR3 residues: CASSFQPLGNEQFF. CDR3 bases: TGTGCCAGCAGCTTCCAGCCCCTGGGGAATGAGCAGTTCTTC.

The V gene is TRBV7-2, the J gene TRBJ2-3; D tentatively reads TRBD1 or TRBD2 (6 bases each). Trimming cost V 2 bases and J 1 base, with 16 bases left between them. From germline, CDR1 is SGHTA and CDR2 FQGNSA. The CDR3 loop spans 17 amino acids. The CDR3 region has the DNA TGTGCCAGCAGCTTAACGCCCCCGGGGGCGGGCACAGATACGCAGTATTTT. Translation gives CASSLTPPGAGTDTQYF.

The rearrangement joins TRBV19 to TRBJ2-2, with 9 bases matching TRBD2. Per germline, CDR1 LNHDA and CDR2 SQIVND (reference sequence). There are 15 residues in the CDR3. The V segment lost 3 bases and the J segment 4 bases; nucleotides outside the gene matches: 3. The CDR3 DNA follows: TGTGCCAGTAGTATTGCGGGAGGGACCACCGGGGAGCTGTTTTTT. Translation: CASSIAGGTTGELFF.

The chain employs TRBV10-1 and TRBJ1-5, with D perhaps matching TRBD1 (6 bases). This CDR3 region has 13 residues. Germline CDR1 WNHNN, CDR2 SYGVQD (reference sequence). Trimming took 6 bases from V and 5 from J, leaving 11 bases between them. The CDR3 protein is CASSDRFDQPQHF. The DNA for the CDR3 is TGCGCCAGCAGCGACAGGTTCGATCAGCCCCAGCATTTT.

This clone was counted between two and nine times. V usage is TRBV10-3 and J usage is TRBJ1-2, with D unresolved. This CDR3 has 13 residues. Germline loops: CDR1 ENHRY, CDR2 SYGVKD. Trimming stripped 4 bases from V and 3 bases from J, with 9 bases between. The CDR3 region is CAISAKEDYGYTF. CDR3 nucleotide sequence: TGTGCCATCAGTGCGAAGGAGGACTATGGCTACACCTTC.

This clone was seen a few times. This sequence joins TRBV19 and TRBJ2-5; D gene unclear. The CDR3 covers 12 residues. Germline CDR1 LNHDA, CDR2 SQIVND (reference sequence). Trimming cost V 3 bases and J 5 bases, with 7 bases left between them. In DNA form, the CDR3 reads TGTGCCAGTAGTATCGGGTCGGAGACCCAGTACTTC. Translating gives CASSIGSETQYF.

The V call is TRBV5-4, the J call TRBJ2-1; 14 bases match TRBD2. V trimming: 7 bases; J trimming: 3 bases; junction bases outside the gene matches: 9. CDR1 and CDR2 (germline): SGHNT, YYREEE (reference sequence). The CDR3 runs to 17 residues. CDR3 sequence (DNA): TGTGCCAGCTCAATGGGGACTAGCGGGGGACGCTACAATGAGCAGTTCTTC. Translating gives CASSMGTSGGRYNEQFF.

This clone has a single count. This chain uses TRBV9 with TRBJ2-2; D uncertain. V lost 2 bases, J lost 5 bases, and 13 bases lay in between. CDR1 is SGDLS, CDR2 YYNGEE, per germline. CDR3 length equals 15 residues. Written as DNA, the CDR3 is TGTGCCAGCAGCGTCCTGGGGATAGGGACCGGGGAGCTGTTTTTT. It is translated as CASSVLGIGTGELFF.

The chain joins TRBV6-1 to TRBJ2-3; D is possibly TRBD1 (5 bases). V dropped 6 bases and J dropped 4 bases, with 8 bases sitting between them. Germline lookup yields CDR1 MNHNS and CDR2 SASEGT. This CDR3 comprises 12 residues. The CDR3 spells CASRVRADTQYF. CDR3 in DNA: TGTGCCAGCAGAGTCAGGGCAGATACGCAGTATTTT.

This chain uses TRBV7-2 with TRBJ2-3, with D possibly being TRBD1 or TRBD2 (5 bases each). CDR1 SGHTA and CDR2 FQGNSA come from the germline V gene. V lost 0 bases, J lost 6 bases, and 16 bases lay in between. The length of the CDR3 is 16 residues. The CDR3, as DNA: TGTGCCAGCAGCTTAGCGGGAGCAGCGAACAGGGATACGCAGTATTTT. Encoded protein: CASSLAGAANRDTQYF.

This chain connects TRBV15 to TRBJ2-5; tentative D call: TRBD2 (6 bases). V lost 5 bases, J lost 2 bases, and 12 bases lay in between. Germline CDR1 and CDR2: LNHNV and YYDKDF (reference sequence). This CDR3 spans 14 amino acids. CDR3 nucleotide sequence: TGTGCCACCAGCGGCGGACTATCTCAAGAGACCCAGTACTTC. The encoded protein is CATSGGLSQETQYF.

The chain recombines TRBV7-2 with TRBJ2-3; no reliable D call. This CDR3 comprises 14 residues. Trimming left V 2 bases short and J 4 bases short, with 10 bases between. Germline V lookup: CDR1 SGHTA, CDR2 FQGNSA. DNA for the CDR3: TGTGCCAGCAGCTTATCTCTTGCAGCAGATACGCAGTATTTT. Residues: CASSLSLAADTQYF.

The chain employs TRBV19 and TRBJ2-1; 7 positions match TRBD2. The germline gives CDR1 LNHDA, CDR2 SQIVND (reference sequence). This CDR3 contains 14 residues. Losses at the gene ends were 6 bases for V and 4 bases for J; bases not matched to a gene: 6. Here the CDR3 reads CASSRGDSYNEQFF. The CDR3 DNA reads TGTGCCAGTAGCCGGGGGGACTCATACAATGAGCAGTTCTTC.

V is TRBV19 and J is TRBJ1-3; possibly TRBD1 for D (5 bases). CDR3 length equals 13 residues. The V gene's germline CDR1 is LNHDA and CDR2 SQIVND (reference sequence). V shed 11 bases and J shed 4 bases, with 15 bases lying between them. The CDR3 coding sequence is TGTGCCTCTGGTGAGGGGAACGGAAACACCATATATTTT. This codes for CASGEGNGNTIYF.

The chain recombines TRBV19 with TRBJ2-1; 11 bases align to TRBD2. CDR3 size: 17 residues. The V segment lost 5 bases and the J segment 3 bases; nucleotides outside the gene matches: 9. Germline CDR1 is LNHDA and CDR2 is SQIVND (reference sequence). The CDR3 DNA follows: TGTGCCAGTAGTTCTAGACTTAGCGGGAGGGACTACAATGAGCAGTTCTTC. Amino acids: CASSSRLSGRDYNEQFF.

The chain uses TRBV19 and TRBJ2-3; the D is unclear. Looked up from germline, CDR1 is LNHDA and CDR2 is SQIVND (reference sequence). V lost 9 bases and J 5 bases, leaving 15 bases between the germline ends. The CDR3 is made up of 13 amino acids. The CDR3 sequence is CARIDKDVDTQYF. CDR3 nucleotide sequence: TGTGCCAGGATAGACAAAGACGTAGATACGCAGTATTTT.

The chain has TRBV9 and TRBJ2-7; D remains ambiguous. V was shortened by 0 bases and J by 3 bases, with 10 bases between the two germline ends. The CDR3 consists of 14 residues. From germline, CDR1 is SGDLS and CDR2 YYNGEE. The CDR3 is CASSVGGTNYEQYF. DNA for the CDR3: TGTGCCAGCAGCGTAGGAGGAACGAACTACGAGCAGTACTTC.

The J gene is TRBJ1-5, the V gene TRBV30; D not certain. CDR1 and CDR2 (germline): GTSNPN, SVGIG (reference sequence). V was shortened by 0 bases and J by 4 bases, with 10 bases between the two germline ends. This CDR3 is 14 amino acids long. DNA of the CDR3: TGTGCCTGGAGTGTACTTACAGAAAATCAGCCCCAGCATTTT. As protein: CAWSVLTENQPQHF.

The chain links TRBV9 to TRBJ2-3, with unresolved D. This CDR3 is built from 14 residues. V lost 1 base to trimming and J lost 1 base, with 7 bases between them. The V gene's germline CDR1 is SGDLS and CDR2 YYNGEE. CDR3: CASSVSVGTDTQYF. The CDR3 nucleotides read TGTGCCAGCAGCGTATCGGTTGGCACAGATACGCAGTATTTT.

Written as DNA, the CDR3 is TGCGCCAGCAGTGTTACAGCCTTGTCCTACGAGCAGTACTTC. Its protein product is CASSVTALSYEQYF. J is TRBJ2-7 and V is TRBV10-1; no clear D. Trimming pared 4 bases from V and 1 base from J, leaving 11 bases between. This CDR3 region has 14 residues. Germline CDR1 WNHNN, CDR2 SYGVQD (reference sequence).

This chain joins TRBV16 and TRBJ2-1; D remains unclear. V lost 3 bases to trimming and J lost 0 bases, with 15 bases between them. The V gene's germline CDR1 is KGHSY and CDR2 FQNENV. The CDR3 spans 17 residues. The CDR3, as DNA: TGTGCCAGCAGCCATGCCGGGTTGGATAGCTCCTACAATGAGCAGTTCTTC. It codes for CASSHAGLDSSYNEQFF.